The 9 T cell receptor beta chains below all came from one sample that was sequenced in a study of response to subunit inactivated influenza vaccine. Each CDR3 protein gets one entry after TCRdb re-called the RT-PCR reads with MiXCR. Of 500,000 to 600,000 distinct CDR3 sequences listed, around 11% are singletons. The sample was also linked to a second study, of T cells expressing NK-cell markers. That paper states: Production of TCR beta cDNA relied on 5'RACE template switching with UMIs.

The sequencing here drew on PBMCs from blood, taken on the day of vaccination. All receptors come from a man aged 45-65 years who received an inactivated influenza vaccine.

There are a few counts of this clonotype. CDR3 residues: CASSLRSGLAGVVAYNEQFF. The CDR3 DNA follows: TGTGCCAGCAGCCTCCGATCGGGACTAGCGGGAGTGGTCGCCTACAATGAGCAGTTCTTC. The chain employs TRBV7-8 and TRBJ2-1; 14 bases are shared with TRBD2. The CDR3 covers 20 residues. The trim removed 5 bases at V and 2 bases at J, leaving 14 bases unmatched. Germline CDR1 reads SGHVS; CDR2 reads FQNEAQ.

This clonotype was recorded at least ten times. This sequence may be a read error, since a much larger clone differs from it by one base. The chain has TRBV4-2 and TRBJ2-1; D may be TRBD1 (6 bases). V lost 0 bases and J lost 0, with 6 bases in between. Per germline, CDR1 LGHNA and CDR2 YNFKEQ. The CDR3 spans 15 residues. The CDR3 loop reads CASSQEQGSYNEQFF. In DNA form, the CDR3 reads TGTGCCAGCAGCCAAGAACAGGGCTCCTACAATGAGCAGTTCTTC.

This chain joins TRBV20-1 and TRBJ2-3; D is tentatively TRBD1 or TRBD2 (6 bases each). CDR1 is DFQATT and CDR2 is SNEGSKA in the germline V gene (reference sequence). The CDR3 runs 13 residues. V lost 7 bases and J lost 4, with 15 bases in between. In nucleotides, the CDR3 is TGCAGTGGGACGGAGGGGGAACCAGATACGCAGTATTTT. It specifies CSGTEGEPDTQYF.

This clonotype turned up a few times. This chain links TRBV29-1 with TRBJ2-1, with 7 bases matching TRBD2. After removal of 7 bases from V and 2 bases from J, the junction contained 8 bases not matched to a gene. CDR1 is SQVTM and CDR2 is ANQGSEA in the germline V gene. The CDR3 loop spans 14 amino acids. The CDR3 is CSGVTRGTYNEQFF. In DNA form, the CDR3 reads TGCAGCGGCGTCACGCGGGGGACCTACAATGAGCAGTTCTTC.

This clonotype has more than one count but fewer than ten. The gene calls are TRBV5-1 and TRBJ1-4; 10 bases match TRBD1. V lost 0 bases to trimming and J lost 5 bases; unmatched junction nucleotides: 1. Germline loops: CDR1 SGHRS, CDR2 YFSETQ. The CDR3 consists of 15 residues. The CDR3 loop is CASSLGQGANEKLFF. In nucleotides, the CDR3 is TGCGCCAGCAGCTTGGGACAGGGGGCAAATGAAAAACTGTTTTTT.

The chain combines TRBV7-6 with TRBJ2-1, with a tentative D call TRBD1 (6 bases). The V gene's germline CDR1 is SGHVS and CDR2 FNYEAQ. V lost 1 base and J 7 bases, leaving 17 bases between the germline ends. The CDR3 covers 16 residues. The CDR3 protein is CASSLVSYQGLNEQFF. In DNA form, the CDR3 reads TGTGCCAGCAGCTTAGTATCCTATCAGGGGTTGAATGAGCAGTTCTTC.

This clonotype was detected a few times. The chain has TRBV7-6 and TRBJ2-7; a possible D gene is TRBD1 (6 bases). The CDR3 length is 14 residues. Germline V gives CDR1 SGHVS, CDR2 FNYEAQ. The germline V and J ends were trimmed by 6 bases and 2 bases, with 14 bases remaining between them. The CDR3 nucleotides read TGTGCCAGCAGTTTACAGGGTACCCCCTACGAGCAGTACTTC. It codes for CASSLQGTPYEQYF.

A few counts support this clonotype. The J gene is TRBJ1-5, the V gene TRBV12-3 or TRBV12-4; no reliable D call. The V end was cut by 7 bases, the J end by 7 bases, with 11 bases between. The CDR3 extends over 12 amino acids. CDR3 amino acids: CASTKFPQPQHF. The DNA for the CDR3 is TGTGCCAGCACCAAATTCCCCCAGCCCCAGCATTTT.

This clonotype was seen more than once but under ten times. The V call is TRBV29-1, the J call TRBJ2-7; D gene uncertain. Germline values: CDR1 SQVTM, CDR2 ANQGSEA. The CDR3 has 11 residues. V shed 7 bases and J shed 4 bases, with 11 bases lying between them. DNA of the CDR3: TGCAGCGCACTTAGGGATTACGAGCAGTACTTC. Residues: CSALRDYEQYF.